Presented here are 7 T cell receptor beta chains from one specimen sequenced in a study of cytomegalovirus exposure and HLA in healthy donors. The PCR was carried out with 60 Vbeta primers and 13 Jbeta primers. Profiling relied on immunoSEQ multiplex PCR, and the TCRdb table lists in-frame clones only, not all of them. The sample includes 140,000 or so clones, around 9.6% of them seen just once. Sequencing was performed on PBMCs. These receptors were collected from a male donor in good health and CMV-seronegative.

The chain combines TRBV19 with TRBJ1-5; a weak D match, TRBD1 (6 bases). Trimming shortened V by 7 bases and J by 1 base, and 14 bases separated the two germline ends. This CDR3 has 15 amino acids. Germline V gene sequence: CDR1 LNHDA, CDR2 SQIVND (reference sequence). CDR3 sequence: CASNGGRGSNQPQHF. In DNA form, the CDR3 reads TGTGCCAGTAACGGGGGGCGCGGAAGCAATCAGCCCCAGCATTTT.

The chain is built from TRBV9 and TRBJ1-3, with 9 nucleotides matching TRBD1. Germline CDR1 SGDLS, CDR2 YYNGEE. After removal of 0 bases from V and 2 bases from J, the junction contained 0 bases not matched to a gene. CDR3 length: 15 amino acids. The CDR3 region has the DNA TGTGCCAGCAGCGTAGGACAGGGGGCTGGAAACACCATATATTTT. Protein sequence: CASSVGQGAGNTIYF.

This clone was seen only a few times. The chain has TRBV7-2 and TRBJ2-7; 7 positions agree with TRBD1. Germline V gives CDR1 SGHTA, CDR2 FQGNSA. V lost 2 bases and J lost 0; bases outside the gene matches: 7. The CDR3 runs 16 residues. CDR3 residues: CASSLPTGTSSYEQYF. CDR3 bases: TGTGCCAGCAGCTTACCGACAGGGACAAGCTCCTACGAGCAGTACTTC.

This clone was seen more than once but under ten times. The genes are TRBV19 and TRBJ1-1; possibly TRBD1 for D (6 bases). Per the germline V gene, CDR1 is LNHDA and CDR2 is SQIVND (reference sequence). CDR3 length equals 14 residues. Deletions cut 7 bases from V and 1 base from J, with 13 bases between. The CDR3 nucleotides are TGTGCCAGTACCACCGGGACACGGAACACTGAAGCTTTCTTT. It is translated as CASTTGTRNTEAFF.

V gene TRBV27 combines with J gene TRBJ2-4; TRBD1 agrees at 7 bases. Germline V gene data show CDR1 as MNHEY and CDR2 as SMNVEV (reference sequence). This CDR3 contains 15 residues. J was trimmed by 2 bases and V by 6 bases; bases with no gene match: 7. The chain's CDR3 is CASSSGTVTKNIQYF. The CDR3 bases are TGTGCCAGCAGCTCCGGGACAGTAACCAAAAACATTCAGTACTTC.

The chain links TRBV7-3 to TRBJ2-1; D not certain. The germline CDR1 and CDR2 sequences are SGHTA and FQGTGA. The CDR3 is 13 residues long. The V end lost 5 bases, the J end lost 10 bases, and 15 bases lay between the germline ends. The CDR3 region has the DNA TGTGCCAGCAGCCCCACCCCCGAGGCCGAGCAGTTCTTC. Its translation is CASSPTPEAEQFF.

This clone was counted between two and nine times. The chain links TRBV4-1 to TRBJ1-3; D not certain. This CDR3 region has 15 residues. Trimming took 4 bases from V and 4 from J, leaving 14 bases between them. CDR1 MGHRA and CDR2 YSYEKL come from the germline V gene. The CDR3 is CASSLVLTGGNTIYF. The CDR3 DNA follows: TGCGCCAGCAGCCTCGTCCTGACGGGAGGAAACACCATATATTTT.